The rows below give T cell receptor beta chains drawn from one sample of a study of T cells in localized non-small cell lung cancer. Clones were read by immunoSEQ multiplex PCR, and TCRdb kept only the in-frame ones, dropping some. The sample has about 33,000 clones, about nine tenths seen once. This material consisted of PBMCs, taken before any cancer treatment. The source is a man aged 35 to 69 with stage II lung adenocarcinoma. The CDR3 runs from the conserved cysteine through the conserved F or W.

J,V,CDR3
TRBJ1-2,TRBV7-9,CASSDTGHHYGYTF
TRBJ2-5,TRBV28,CASSLGLTQYF
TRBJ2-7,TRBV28,CASSLLAIDEQYF
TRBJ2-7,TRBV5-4,CASSLAPSSYEQYF
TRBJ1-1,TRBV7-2,CASSFEGQRTEAFF
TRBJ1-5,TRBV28,CASSLPDRDSTHF
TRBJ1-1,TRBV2,CASPTGLDTEAFF
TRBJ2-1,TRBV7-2,CASSLDSSGFYNEQFF
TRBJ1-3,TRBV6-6,CASSPPGGNTIYF
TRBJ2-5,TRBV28,CASSLSSTSGQETQYF
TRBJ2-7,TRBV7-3,CASSLIPAGNPYEQYF
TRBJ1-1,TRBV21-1,CASKTDKGVMNTEAFF
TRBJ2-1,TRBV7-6,CASSLAGEGEQFF
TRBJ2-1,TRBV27,CATSDPPGQGATHNEQFF
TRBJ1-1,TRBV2,CASSALTGFTEAFF
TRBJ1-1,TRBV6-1,CASSGAGGSTEAFF
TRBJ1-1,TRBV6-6,CASTGDTEAFF
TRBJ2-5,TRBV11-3,CASSFGIGLETQYF
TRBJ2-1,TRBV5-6,CASSFRASLSYNEQFF
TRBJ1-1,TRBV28,CANRGVNTEAFF
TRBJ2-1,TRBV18,CASSPRRDSYNEQFF
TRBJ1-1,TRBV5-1,CASRSGNTEAFF
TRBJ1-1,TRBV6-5,CASNFGDVITEAFF
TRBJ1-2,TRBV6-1,CASRTSYGYTF
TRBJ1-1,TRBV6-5,CASSYSGGPNTEAFF
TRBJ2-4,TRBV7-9,CASSSGHNGKNIQYF
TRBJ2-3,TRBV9,CASSVSLSTDTQYF
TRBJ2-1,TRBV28,CASRFTGGLAEYSYNEQFF
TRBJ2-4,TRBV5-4,CASSRSGTKNIQYF
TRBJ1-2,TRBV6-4,CASSDRGSDGYTF
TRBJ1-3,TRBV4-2,CASSRDRINENTIYF
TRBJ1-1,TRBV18,CASLLSMNTEAFF
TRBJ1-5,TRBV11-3,CASSALGDHQPQHF
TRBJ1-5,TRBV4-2,CASGTAPGSLNQPQHF
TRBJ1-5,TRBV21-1,CASSFAWSQTHQPQHF
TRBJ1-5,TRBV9,CASSVADRINQPQHF
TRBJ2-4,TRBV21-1,CASSLGTPAKNIQYF
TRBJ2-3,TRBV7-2,CASSLSQGADTQYF
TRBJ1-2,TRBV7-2,CASSLSGTVRYGYTF
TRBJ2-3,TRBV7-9,CASSRAVAGVTDTQYF
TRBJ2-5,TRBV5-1,CASSLGGLDQETQYF
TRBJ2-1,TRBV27,CASSFGISYNEQFF
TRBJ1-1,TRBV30,CAWSPRGRLNTEAFF
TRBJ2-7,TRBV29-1,CSVDPTGYSYEQYF
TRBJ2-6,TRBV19,CASSIEGQSSGANVLTF
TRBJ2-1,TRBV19,CASTERASGTSVINEQFF
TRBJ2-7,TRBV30,CAFQPTGNEQYF
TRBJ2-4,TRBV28,CASRRRQRMGEGQYF
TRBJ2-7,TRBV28,CASSWGLAGAKTSYEQYF
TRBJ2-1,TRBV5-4,CASSLVHRVDYNEQFF
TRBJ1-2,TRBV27,CASSERESGGYTF
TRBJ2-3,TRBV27,CASSDRDFTDTQYF
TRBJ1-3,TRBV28,CASTRRGIWGRSGNTIYF
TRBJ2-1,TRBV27,CASSLLGRINEQFF
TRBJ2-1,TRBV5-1,CASSLALSSYNEQFF
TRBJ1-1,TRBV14,CASSQVQGWTEAFF
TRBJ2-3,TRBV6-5,CASSSDSRATTDTQYF
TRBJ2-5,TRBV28,CASSLSAGAGETQYF